This T cell receptor beta chain was captured in a study of cytomegalovirus exposure and HLA in healthy donors. PCR was performed using 60 Vbeta and 13 Jbeta primers. The method was immunoSEQ multiplex PCR; TCRdb's version includes in-frame clones alone and lacks a portion of them. This sample has some 180,000 clones, with about 82% found just once. The receptor was derived from a woman between 25 and 40 years old in good health and CMV-seronegative. The material sequenced was PBMCs.

The DNA for the CDR3 is TGTGCCACCAGCCCATGGGGGGGAACCGGGGAGCTGTTTTTT. It yields the protein CATSPWGGTGELFF. The chain couples TRBV15 to TRBJ2-2, with TRBD2 identical over 7 bases. The germline V gene encodes CDR1 LNHNV and CDR2 YYDKDF (reference sequence). The V and J ends lost 5 bases and 5 bases, in that order; junction bases with no gene match: 5. This CDR3 contains 14 residues.